The entry that follows covers one T cell receptor beta chain sequence. Its antigen is unidentified. Germline assignment: CDR1 MNHEY and CDR2 SMNVEV (reference sequence). This CDR3 has 15 amino acids. V dropped 3 bases and J dropped 4 bases, with 14 bases sitting between them. Source material was 2 million unsorted PBMCs, stored at -80 °C in RNAlater. Via MiXCR, TCRdb re-called the 5' RACE reads, giving one row per CDR3 protein. The repertoire holds tens of thousands of distinct CDR3 sequences, with just over 2.5% as singletons. The data were taken from a study of neurological immune-mediated disorders. Whole-study results and caveats: Because no CDR3 amino acid sequences were shared across subjects by expanded clones, private repertoires were suggested in all groups.

The chain links TRBV27 to TRBJ2-3; D is possibly TRBD2 (7 bases). The sample consisted of PBMCs. The TCR was taken from a woman aged 25 to 39 with multiple sclerosis. CDR3 nucleotide sequence: TGTGCCAGCAGTTTTGGGCGGGGGCTCCCAGATACGCAGTATTTT. This translates into CASSFGRGLPDTQYF.